The 5 T cell receptor beta chains given below trace back to one sample, sequenced in a study of response to subunit inactivated influenza vaccine. TCRdb analysed the RT-PCR reads with MiXCR anew, one entry per CDR3 protein. The sample carries about 240,000 distinct CDR3 sequences, about 12% recorded once. The specimen comprised non-naive T cells sorted from PBMCs, sampled 14 to 15 days before vaccination. These receptors were collected from a man over 45 who received an inactivated influenza vaccine.

The V gene is TRBV28, the J gene TRBJ2-7, with D possibly TRBD1 on 5 matching bases. The CDR3 is made up of 15 amino acids. Germline V gene data show CDR1 as MDHEN and CDR2 as SYDVKM. V was pared by 6 bases and J by 0 bases, with 15 bases between. The CDR3 sequence is CASRPTGDFSYEQYF. CDR3 DNA: TGTGCCAGCAGACCAACAGGAGACTTCTCCTACGAGCAGTACTTC.

The chain carries TRBV5-6 and TRBJ2-7, with no clear D. Germline values: CDR1 SGHDT, CDR2 YYEEEE. The CDR3 has 13 amino acids. The V end was cut by 3 bases, the J end by 2 bases, with 9 bases between. The CDR3: CASSWSSTYEQYF. The CDR3 DNA is TGTGCCAGCAGCTGGTCCTCCACCTACGAGCAGTACTTC. The full variable domain, its missing parts supplied by reference TRBV5-6 and TRBJ2-7, is DAGVTQSPTHLIKTRGQQVTLRCSPKSGHDTVSWYQQALGQGPQFIFQYYEEEERQRGNFPDRFSGHQFPNYSSELNVNALLLGDSALYLCASSWSSTYEQYFGPGTRLTVT.

This clonotype was detected a few times. The V call is TRBV12-3 or TRBV12-4, the J call TRBJ1-2; D gene unclear. Trimming removed 1 base at V and 4 bases at J, with 7 bases between. The CDR3 runs to 13 residues. The CDR3 reads CASSLGERYGYTF. The CDR3, as DNA: TGTGCCAGCAGTTTAGGGGAGCGCTATGGCTACACCTTC.

The chain carries TRBV12-3 or TRBV12-4 and TRBJ1-5; D uncertain. This CDR3 comprises 14 residues. Trimming stripped 6 bases from V and 2 bases from J, with 11 bases between. The CDR3 coding sequence is TGTGCCAGCAGGACCGACTTGGGCAATCAGCCCCAGCATTTT. Protein: CASRTDLGNQPQHF.

The chain's CDR3 is CASSSGTGTVTDTQYF. CDR3 in DNA: TGTGCCAGCAGCTCAGGGACCGGGACAGTCACAGATACGCAGTATTTT. This chain uses TRBV11-2 with TRBJ2-3, with TRBD1 matching 7 bases. The CDR3 runs 16 residues. The germline V gene has CDR1 SGHAT and CDR2 FQNNGV. V shed 4 bases and J 2 bases; nucleotides not matched to a gene: 9. The complete variable domain, with remaining parts taken from reference TRBV11-2 and TRBJ2-3, reads EAGVAQSPRYKIIEKRQSVAFWCNPISGHATLYWYQQILGQGPKLLIQFQNNGVVDDSQLPKDRFSAERLKGVDSTLKIQPAKLEDSAVYLCASSSGTGTVTDTQYFGPGTRLTVL.